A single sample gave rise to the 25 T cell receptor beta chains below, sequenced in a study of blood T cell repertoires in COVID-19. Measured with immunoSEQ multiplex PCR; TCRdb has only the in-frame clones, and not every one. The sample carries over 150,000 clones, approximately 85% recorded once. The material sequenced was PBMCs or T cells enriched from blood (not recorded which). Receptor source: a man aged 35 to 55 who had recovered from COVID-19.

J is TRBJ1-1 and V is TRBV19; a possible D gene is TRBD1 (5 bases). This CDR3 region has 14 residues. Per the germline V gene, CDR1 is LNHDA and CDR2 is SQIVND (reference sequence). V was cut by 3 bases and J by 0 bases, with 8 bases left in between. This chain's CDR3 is CASSIRQLNTEAFF. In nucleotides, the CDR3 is TGTGCCAGTAGTATCCGACAGTTGAACACTGAAGCTTTCTTT.

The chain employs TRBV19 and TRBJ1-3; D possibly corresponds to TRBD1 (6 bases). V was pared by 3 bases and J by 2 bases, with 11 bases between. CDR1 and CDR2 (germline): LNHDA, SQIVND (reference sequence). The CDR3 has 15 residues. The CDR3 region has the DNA TGTGCCAGTAGTATCTACGGGACACCTGGAAACACCATATATTTT. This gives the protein CASSIYGTPGNTIYF.

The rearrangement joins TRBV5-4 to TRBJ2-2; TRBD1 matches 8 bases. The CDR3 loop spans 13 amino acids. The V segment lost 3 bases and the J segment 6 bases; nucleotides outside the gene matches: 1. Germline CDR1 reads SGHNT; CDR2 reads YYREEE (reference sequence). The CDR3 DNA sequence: TGTGCCAGCAGCTCACAGGGGGCCGGGGAGCTGTTTTTT. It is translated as CASSSQGAGELFF.

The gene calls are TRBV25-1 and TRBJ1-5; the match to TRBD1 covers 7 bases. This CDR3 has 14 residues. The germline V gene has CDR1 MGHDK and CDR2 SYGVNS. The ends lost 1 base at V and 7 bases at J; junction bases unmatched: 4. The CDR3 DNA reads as TGTGCCAGCAGTGAATGGGACAGCTTCCAGCCCCAGCATTTT. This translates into CASSEWDSFQPQHF.

The CDR3 nucleotides are TGTGCCAGCAGCCAACGGCAGGGAACAACCTATGGCTACACCTTC. It is translated as CASSQRQGTTYGYTF. V usage is TRBV4-2 and J usage is TRBJ1-2; tentatively, D is TRBD1 (5 bases). Looked up from germline, CDR1 is LGHNA and CDR2 is YNFKEQ. V was shortened by 2 bases and J by 4 bases, with 14 bases between the two germline ends. This CDR3 comprises 15 residues.

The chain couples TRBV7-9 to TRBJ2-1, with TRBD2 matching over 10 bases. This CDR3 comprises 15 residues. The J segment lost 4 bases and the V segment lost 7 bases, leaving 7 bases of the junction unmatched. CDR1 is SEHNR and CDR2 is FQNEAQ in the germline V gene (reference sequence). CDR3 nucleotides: TGTGCCAGCAATTATCCAGCGGGAGGGTACAATGAGCAGTTCTTC. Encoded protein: CASNYPAGGYNEQFF.

The CDR3 coding sequence is TGTGCCAGCAGTGGGGCTGGGTACATTCAGTACTTC. Amino acid sequence: CASSGAGYIQYF. The chain combines TRBV2 with TRBJ2-4; D is unresolved. Trimming left V 4 bases short and J 8 bases short, with 9 bases between. The CDR3 loop spans 12 amino acids. Germline assignment: CDR1 SNHLY and CDR2 FYNNEI. Full variable domain (missing parts from reference TRBV2 and TRBJ2-4): EPEVTQTPSHQVTQMGQEVILRCVPISNHLYFYWYRQILGQKVEFLVSFYNNEISEKSEIFDDQFSVERPDGSNFTLKIRSTKLEDSAMYFCASSGAGYIQYFGAGTRLSVL.

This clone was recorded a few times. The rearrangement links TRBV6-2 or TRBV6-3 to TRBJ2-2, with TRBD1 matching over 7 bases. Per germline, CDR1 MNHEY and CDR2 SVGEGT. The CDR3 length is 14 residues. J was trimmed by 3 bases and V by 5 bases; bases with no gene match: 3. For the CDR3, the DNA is TGTGCCAGCAGTCGTACAGGGGACACCGGGGAGCTGTTTTTT. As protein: CASSRTGDTGELFF.

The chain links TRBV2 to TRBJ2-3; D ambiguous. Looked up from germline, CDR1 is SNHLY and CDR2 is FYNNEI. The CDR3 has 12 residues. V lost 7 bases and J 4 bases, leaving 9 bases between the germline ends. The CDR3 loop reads CASKYSADTQYF. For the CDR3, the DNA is TGTGCCAGCAAATACAGTGCAGATACGCAGTATTTT.

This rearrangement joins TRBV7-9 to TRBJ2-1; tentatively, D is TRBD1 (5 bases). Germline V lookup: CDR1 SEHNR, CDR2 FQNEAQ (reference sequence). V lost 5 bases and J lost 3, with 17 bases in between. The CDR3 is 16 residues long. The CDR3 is CASSQTMTANYNEQFF. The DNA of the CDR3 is TGTGCCAGCAGCCAAACAATGACAGCGAACTACAATGAGCAGTTCTTC.

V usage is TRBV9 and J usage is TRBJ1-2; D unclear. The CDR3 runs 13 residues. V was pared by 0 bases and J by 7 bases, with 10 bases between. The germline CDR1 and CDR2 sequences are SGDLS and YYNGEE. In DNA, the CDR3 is TGTGCCAGCAGCGTAGGGGAACGGGGTGGCTACACCTTC. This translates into CASSVGERGGYTF.

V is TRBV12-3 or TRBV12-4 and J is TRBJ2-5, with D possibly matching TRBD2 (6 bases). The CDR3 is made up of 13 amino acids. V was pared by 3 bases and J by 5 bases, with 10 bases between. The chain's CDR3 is CASSFLLAETQYF. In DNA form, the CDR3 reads TGTGCCAGCAGTTTTCTACTAGCTGAGACCCAGTACTTC.

The CDR3 sequence is CASSPLPGGGGGYTF. The CDR3 DNA follows: TGTGCCAGCAGCCCCTTACCCGGGGGGGGTGGCGGCTACACCTTC. The rearrangement links TRBV5-5 to TRBJ1-2; perhaps TRBD1 as D (5 bases). Per germline, CDR1 SGHKS and CDR2 YYEKEE (reference sequence). The V and J ends lost 4 bases and 8 bases respectively, with 21 bases between them. The CDR3 length is 15 residues. The full variable domain, rest sourced from reference TRBV5-5 and TRBJ1-2, is DAGVTQSPTHLIKTRGQQVTLRCSPISGHKSVSWYQQVLGQGPQFIFQYYEKEERGRGNFPDRFSARQFPNYSSELNVNALLLGDSALYLCASSPLPGGGGGYTFGSGTRLTVV.

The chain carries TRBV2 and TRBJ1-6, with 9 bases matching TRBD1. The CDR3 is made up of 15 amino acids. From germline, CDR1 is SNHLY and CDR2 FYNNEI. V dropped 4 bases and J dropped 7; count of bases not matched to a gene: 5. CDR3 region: CASSVGTGNNSPLHF. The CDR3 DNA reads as TGTGCCAGCAGTGTGGGGACAGGGAACAATTCACCCCTCCACTTT.

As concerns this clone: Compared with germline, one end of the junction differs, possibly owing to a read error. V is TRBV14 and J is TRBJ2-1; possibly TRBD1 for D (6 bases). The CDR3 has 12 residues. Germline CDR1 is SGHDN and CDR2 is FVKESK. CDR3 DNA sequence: TGTGCCAGCAGTTCCGTGGGCAGGGGTAAGGTCTTC. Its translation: CASSSVGRGKVF.

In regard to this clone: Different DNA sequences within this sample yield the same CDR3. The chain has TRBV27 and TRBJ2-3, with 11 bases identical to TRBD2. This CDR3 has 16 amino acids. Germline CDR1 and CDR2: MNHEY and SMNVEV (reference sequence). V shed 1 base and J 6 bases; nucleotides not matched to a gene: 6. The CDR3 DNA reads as TGTGCCAGCAGTTTATTGTTAGCGGGAGGGCCGGATACGCAGTATTTT. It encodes CASSLLLAGGPDTQYF.

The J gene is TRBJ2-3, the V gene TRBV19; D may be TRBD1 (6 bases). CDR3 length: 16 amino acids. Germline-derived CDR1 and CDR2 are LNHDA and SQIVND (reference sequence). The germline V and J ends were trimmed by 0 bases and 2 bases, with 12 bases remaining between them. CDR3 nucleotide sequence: TGTGCCAGTAGTATAGATCTAGGGGGACCCACAGATACGCAGTATTTT. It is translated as CASSIDLGGPTDTQYF. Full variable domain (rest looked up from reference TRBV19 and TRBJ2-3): DGGITQSPKYLFRKEGQNVTLSCEQNLNHDAMYWYRQDPGQGLRLIYYSQIVNDFQKGDIAEGYSVSREKKESFPLTVTSAQKNPTAFYLCASSIDLGGPTDTQYFGPGTRLTVL.

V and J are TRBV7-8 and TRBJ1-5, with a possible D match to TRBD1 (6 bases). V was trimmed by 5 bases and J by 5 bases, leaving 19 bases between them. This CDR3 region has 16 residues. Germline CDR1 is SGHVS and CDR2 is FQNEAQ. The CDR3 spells CASSPPTGREDQPQHF. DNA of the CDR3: TGTGCCAGCAGCCCACCCACAGGGAGGGAAGATCAGCCCCAGCATTTT.

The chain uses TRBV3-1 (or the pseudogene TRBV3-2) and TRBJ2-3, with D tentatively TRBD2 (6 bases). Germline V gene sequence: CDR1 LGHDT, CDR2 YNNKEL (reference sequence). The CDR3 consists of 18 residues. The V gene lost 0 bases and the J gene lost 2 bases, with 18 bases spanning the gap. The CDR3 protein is CASSQDMVGSANTDTQYF. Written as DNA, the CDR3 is TGTGCCAGCAGCCAAGATATGGTCGGGAGTGCTAACACAGATACGCAGTATTTT.

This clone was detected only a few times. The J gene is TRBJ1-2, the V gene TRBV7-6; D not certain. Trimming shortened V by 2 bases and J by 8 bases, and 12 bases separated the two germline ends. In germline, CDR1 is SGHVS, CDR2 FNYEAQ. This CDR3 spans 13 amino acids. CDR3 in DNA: TGTGCCAGCAGCTTACGGTCCGGAGGGGGCTACACCTTC. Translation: CASSLRSGGGYTF.

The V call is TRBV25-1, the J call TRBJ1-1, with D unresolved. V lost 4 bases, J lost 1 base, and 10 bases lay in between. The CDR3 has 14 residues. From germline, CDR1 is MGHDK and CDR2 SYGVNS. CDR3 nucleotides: TGTGCCAGCAGTGCGACTCTTCCGAACACTGAAGCTTTCTTT. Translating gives CASSATLPNTEAFF.

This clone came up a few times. This CDR3 reads CASSFKRDTEAFF. CDR3 sequence (DNA): TGTGCCAGCAGTTTTAAGAGGGACACTGAAGCTTTCTTT. The V call is TRBV12-3 or TRBV12-4, the J call TRBJ1-1; D remains unclear. The V end lost 3 bases, the J end lost 3 bases, and 8 bases lay between the germline ends. The CDR3 consists of 13 residues.

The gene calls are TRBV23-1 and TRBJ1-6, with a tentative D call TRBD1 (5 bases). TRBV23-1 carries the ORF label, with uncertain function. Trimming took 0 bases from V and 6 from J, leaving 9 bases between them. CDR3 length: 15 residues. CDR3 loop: CASSQSSQGNSPLHF. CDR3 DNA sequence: TGCGCCAGCAGTCAATCCTCGCAGGGTAATTCACCCCTCCACTTT.

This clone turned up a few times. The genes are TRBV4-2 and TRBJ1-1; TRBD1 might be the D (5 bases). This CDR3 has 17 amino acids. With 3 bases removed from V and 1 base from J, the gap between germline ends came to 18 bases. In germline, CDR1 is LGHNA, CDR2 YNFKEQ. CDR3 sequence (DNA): TGTGCCAGCAGCCACCCCTCGGGGGGTCCAACGAACACTGAAGCTTTCTTT. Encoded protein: CASSHPSGGPTNTEAFF.

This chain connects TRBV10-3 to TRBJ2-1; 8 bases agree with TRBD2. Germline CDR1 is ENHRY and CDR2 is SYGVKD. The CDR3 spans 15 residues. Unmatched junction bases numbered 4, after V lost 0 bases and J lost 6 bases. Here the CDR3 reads CAISESSGGRNEQFF. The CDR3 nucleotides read TGTGCCATCAGTGAGTCCAGCGGGGGTCGCAATGAGCAGTTCTTC.